This TCR beta chain was found in a study of T cells expressing NK-cell markers. Following a re-call of the 5' RACE reads, TCRdb has one entry per CDR3 protein and lacks DNA. This listing includes 550,000 or so distinct CDR3 sequences. The CDR3 extends over 14 amino acids. Germline V gives CDR1 DFQATT, CDR2 SNEGSKA (reference sequence). The sequence was collected from a man younger than 35 in good health. This sequence joins TRBV20-1 and TRBJ2-5. Sequenced: blood T cells: a sorted CD56 or NKG2C T cell subset, CD4+ or CD8+ T cells, or bulk PBMC T cells (not recorded which). CDR3 residues: CSARDPLTEETQYF.